This T cell receptor (beta chain) was sequenced for a study of shared clonotypes between healthy human individuals. CD8 memory combined CD45RO+ cells with CCR7-negative CD45RA+ TemRA cells. Clones were read by immunoSEQ multiplex PCR, and TCRdb kept only the in-frame ones, dropping some. The table has just under 95,000 clones, 68% seen once; the top ten hold around half. CDR1 SGHAT and CDR2 FQDESV come from the germline V gene (reference sequence). CDR3 length equals 12 residues. Trimming shortened V by 5 bases and J by 9 bases, and 11 bases separated the two germline ends. Sequenced material: memory CD8+ T cells sorted from blood. The subset was: CD45RO+ cells pooled with CCR7-negative TemRA cells. The chain recombines TRBV11-1 with TRBJ2-1; D gene ambiguous. The origin of this receptor is a man aged 25 to 45 in good health. The CDR3 DNA follows: TGTGCCAGCAGCATCCCCTCGGGTGAGCAGTTCTTC. Amino acid sequence: CASSIPSGEQFF.